These 25 T cell receptor beta chains originate from one sample sequenced in a study of cytomegalovirus exposure and HLA in healthy donors. 13 Jbeta primers and 60 Vbeta primers were used for the PCR. TCRdb's copy holds only in-frame clones and misses some; the assay was immunoSEQ multiplex PCR. Of about 150,000 clones listed, just under 75% are singletons. Sequenced input: PBMCs. Receptors were obtained from a woman in her late teens or twenties in good health and CMV-seronegative.

The chain uses TRBV6-6 and TRBJ2-7, with 9 bases aligning to TRBD1. V shed 1 base, J shed 6 bases, and the junction held 1 base outside the gene matches. CDR1 and CDR2 from the germline V gene are MNHNY and SVGAGI (reference sequence). The CDR3 is 13 amino acids. This chain's CDR3 is CASSYLDRGEQYV. CDR3 coding DNA: TGTGCCAGCAGTTACTTGGACAGGGGCGAGCAGTACGTC.

The J gene is TRBJ1-2, the V gene TRBV29-1; D is unresolved. This CDR3 has 14 residues. From germline, CDR1 is SQVTM and CDR2 ANQGSEA. The germline V and J ends were trimmed by 2 bases and 4 bases, with 14 bases remaining between them. The CDR3 loop reads CSVESLAQLYGYTF. As DNA, the CDR3 is TGCAGCGTTGAATCTCTAGCTCAGCTCTATGGCTACACCTTC.

The gene calls are TRBV5-8 and TRBJ1-4; D is ambiguous. The CDR3 contains 17 residues. In germline, CDR1 is SGHTS, CDR2 YDEGEE. Trimming shortened V by 0 bases and J by 0 bases, and 12 bases separated the two germline ends. The CDR3 loop reads CASSLDGSGATNEKLFF. Here the CDR3 DNA reads TGTGCCAGCAGCTTGGACGGTAGTGGTGCAACTAATGAAAAACTGTTTTTT.

This clone was recorded a few times. This rearrangement joins TRBV30 to TRBJ1-2; D gene uncertain. V was pared by 0 bases and J by 7 bases, with 6 bases between. Germline assignment: CDR1 GTSNPN and CDR2 SVGIG (reference sequence). This CDR3 spans 11 amino acids. The CDR3 spells CAWSVRGGYTF. CDR3 DNA sequence: TGTGCCTGGAGTGTACGAGGTGGCTACACCTTC.

This clone came up a few times. This chain connects TRBV4-3 to TRBJ1-2; D remains ambiguous. CDR1 and CDR2 (germline): LGHNA, YSLEER. CDR3 length: 14 residues. V was trimmed by 0 bases and J by 8 bases, leaving 13 bases between them. CDR3 bases: TGCGCCAGCAGCCAAGACCGGTACTCTAGCGGCTACACCTTC. It translates to CASSQDRYSSGYTF.

The chain uses TRBV10-1 and TRBJ2-1; 14 bases are a match to TRBD2. The CDR3 spans 18 residues. CDR1 WNHNN and CDR2 SYGVQD come from the germline V gene (reference sequence). Trimming at V came to 1 base and at J to 0 bases, leaving 2 bases not matched to a gene. The CDR3 coding sequence is TGCGCCAGCAGTGAGTGGACTAGCGGGAGGCCCTCCTACAATGAGCAGTTCTTC. It translates to CASSEWTSGRPSYNEQFF.

This chain uses TRBV27 with TRBJ1-6; D ambiguous. The CDR3 spans 15 residues. V was clipped by 6 bases and J by 0 bases, with 9 bases between them. CDR1 MNHEY and CDR2 SMNVEV come from the germline V gene (reference sequence). The CDR3, as DNA: TGTGCCAGCAGAACGGGGAGCTCCTATAATTCACCCCTCCACTTT. Protein sequence: CASRTGSSYNSPLHF.

This chain connects TRBV11-2 to TRBJ2-7; 9 positions match TRBD1. V lost 5 bases and J lost 7; bases outside the gene matches: 12. Germline lookup yields CDR1 SGHAT and CDR2 FQNNGV. The CDR3 loop spans 15 amino acids. CDR3 in DNA: TGTGCCAGCAGCGGTCCGGGACAGGGCGTGGGAGAGCAGTACGTC. Translating gives CASSGPGQGVGEQYV.

V and J are TRBV7-9 and TRBJ2-3; D perhaps matches TRBD1 (6 bases). Trimming left V 5 bases short and J 3 bases short, with 15 bases between. Germline lookup yields CDR1 SEHNR and CDR2 FQNEAQ (reference sequence). This CDR3 contains 15 residues. The CDR3 reads CASSKGTRGTDTQYF. The CDR3 nucleotides read TGTGCCAGCAGCAAAGGGACGAGGGGGACAGATACGCAGTATTTT.

The CDR3 here is CASSFRTADNYGYTF. CDR3 DNA sequence: TGTGCCAGCAGCTTTAGGACAGCGGATAACTATGGCTACACCTTC. V usage is TRBV5-6 and J usage is TRBJ1-2, with D perhaps matching TRBD1 (6 bases). This CDR3 has 15 amino acids. Germline V gene lookup returns CDR1 SGHDT and CDR2 YYEEEE. Between the trimmed V and J ends, which lost 2 bases and 1 base, there was a span of 12 bases.

This clone was observed a single time. This chain connects TRBV15 to TRBJ1-2, with 7 bases identical to TRBD1. This CDR3 has 17 amino acids. The V and J ends lost 1 base and 0 bases, in that order; junction bases with no gene match: 8. CDR1 is LNHNV and CDR2 is YYDKDF in the germline V gene (reference sequence). CDR3 nucleotides: TGTGCCACCAGCAGAGTAAGGGACAGCCTAGCTAACTATGGCTACACCTTC. Translating gives CATSRVRDSLANYGYTF. Complete variable domain (other parts from reference TRBV15 and TRBJ1-2): DAMVIQNPRYQVTQFGKPVTLSCSQTLNHNVMYWYQQKSSQAPKLLFHYYDKDFNNEADTPDNFQSRRPNTSFCFLDIRSPGLGDTAMYLCATSRVRDSLANYGYTFGSGTRLTVV.

This clone came up a few times. This CDR3 is also generated by other DNA sequences in the sample. This chain connects TRBV7-2 to TRBJ2-5; 7 nucleotides align to TRBD2. The CDR3 has 14 residues. The germline gives CDR1 SGHTA, CDR2 FQGNSA. V was pared by 0 bases and J by 4 bases, with 2 bases of the junction left unmatched. The CDR3 DNA reads as TGTGCCAGCAGCTTAGCGGGGGGGGGAGAGACCCAGTACTTC. It yields the protein CASSLAGGGETQYF.

The rearrangement joins TRBV7-6 to TRBJ2-1, with D maybe TRBD2 (6 bases). V lost 5 bases and J lost 5, with 16 bases in between. Germline CDR1 reads SGHVS; CDR2 reads FNYEAQ. The CDR3 extends over 15 amino acids. In DNA form, the CDR3 reads TGTGCCAGCAGCCGTGGGTGGCGGGGTAACAATGAGCAGTTCTTC. Translation: CASSRGWRGNNEQFF.

Of note for this clone: The sample contains more than one DNA sequence encoding this CDR3. J is TRBJ2-7 and V is TRBV27, with TRBD2 as a possible D gene (6 bases). Germline assignment: CDR1 MNHEY and CDR2 SMNVEV (reference sequence). CDR3 length: 14 residues. Trimming cost V 6 bases and J 2 bases, with 14 bases left between them. As DNA, the CDR3 is TGTGCCAGCAGGGCGGTTCGCGGGACCTACGAGCAGTACGTC. This sequence encodes CASRAVRGTYEQYV.

The table lists this clone with a few counts. This chain uses TRBV7-9 with TRBJ1-6, with D perhaps matching TRBD1 (5 bases). The CDR3 runs to 16 residues. V was clipped by 3 bases and J by 0 bases, with 9 bases between them. CDR1 is SEHNR, CDR2 FQNEAQ, per germline (reference sequence). The CDR3 sequence is CASSLTASSYNSPLHF. For the CDR3, the DNA is TGTGCCAGCAGCTTGACAGCTAGCTCCTATAATTCACCCCTCCACTTT. Drawing the rest from reference TRBV7-9 and TRBJ1-6, the complete variable domain is DTGVSQNPRHKITKRGQNVTFRCDPISEHNRLYWYRQTLGQGPEFLTYFQNEAQLEKSRLLSDRFSAERPKGSFSTLEIQRTEQGDSAMYLCASSLTASSYNSPLHFGNGTRLTVT.

The V call is TRBV2, the J call TRBJ2-1, with 12 positions matching TRBD2. Germline CDR1 reads SNHLY; CDR2 reads FYNNEI. V dropped 4 bases and J dropped 13; count of bases not matched to a gene: 2. The CDR3 loop spans 12 amino acids. The CDR3 spells CASSGGLAGQFF. The DNA of the CDR3 is TGTGCCAGCAGTGGGGGACTAGCGGGTCAGTTCTTC.

The rearrangement links TRBV14 to TRBJ2-3; D gene uncertain. Deletions cut 3 bases from V and 2 bases from J, with 9 bases between. CDR1 is SGHDN and CDR2 is FVKESK in the germline V gene. The CDR3 is 14 residues long. CDR3 sequence: CASSHGRVTDTQYF. The CDR3 DNA follows: TGTGCCAGCAGCCACGGCCGGGTCACAGATACGCAGTATTTT.

The CDR3 bases are TGTGCCATCAGTGAGGCCGAGGATCAGCCCCAGCATTTT. The encoded protein is CAISEAEDQPQHF. This rearrangement joins TRBV10-3 to TRBJ1-5, with D hard to call. This CDR3 spans 13 amino acids. The V end was cut by 2 bases, the J end by 5 bases, with 7 bases between. The germline V gene encodes CDR1 ENHRY and CDR2 SYGVKD.

The chain combines TRBV7-2 with TRBJ2-7; a possible D gene is TRBD1 (5 bases). Looked up from germline, CDR1 is SGHTA and CDR2 is FQGNSA. CDR3 length: 15 residues. V shed 1 base and J shed 2 bases, with 12 bases lying between them. This CDR3 is CASSLGRARPYEQYF. The CDR3 region has the DNA TGTGCCAGCAGCTTAGGCAGGGCGCGACCCTACGAGCAGTACTTC.

The genes are TRBV28 and TRBJ1-5; D not resolved. CDR3 size: 12 residues. Germline-derived CDR1 and CDR2 are MDHEN and SYDVKM. V lost 2 bases, J lost 7 bases, and 6 bases lay in between. CDR3: CASSLSRQPQHF. The CDR3 DNA is TGTGCCAGCAGTTTAAGCCGGCAGCCCCAGCATTTT.

The chain combines TRBV4-1 with TRBJ2-7; 9 bases map to TRBD1. The V gene end was trimmed by 4 bases and the J gene end by 2 bases; junction bases not matched to a gene: 3. The length of the CDR3 is 14 residues. Germline assignment: CDR1 MGHRA and CDR2 YSYEKL. The DNA for the CDR3 is TGCGCCAGCAGCCCCTGGACAGGGGCCTACGAGCAGTACTTC. This encodes CASSPWTGAYEQYF.

This clone was counted only a few times. The CDR3 nucleotides are TGTGCCAGCAGCTCGGACAGGGGTCGGACTGAAGCTTTCTTT. Encoded protein: CASSSDRGRTEAFF. The chain uses TRBV5-6 and TRBJ1-1; TRBD1 aligns across 9 bases. Trimming removed 3 bases from V and 5 bases from J; junction bases left unmatched: 5. This CDR3 is 14 amino acids long. Germline V gene sequence: CDR1 SGHDT, CDR2 YYEEEE.

V usage is TRBV6-5 and J usage is TRBJ2-1; 11 nucleotides line up with TRBD1. V shed 7 bases and J 6 bases; nucleotides not matched to a gene: 8. CDR1 and CDR2 from the germline V gene are MNHEY and SVGAGI. The CDR3 sequence is 15 residues long. CDR3 region: CASTADRGLVNEQFF. The CDR3 DNA sequence: TGTGCCAGCACCGCGGACAGGGGGCTTGTCAATGAGCAGTTCTTC.

The rearrangement links TRBV2 to TRBJ2-3; TRBD2 agrees at 9 bases. The V and J ends lost 1 base and 3 bases, in that order; junction bases with no gene match: 5. CDR3 size: 16 residues. The germline V gene has CDR1 SNHLY and CDR2 FYNNEI. CDR3 DNA: TGTGCCAGCAGTGAAGGGGTGGCGGGAGGGACAGATACGCAGTATTTT. Translated: CASSEGVAGGTDTQYF.

The V call is TRBV7-9, the J call TRBJ2-7; 10 nucleotides align to TRBD1. Germline lookup yields CDR1 SEHNR and CDR2 FQNEAQ (reference sequence). V lost 5 bases to trimming and J lost 6 bases; unmatched junction nucleotides: 4. This CDR3 contains 13 residues. CDR3 loop: CASSPRDRGEQYV. CDR3 bases: TGTGCCAGCAGCCCCCGGGACAGGGGCGAGCAGTACGTC.